The present entry profiles one TCR beta chain with its context. Its specificity is not known. This record belongs to a study of T cells after posttransplantation cyclophosphamide. Study-level results: Donor CD8+ memory clones often dominated recipient blood repertoires at later times. TRB clonality was highly associated with recipient CMV seropositivity and reactivation. Tissue-infiltrating T cells from skin or gut overlapped little with blood T cells.

Cells defined as naive were viable CD3+CD4+ or CD3+CD8+ and CCR7+CD45RA+CD45RO-CD95-CD27+CD28+. On the day of bone marrow donation, the related graft donor provided peripheral blood. Trimming shortened V by 6 bases and J by 3 bases, and 12 bases separated the two germline ends. This CDR3 region has 13 residues. CDR1 and CDR2 from the germline V gene are MNHNS and SASEGT. Measured with immunoSEQ multiplex PCR; TCRdb has only the in-frame clones, and not every one. The sample carries approximately 23,000 clones, 95% to 98% recorded once. Sequencing was done on a sample of naive CD4+ T cells sorted from PBMCs. The chain combines TRBV6-1 with TRBJ2-7; TRBD2 is a possible D gene (6 bases). The TCR originated in a man aged 50-60 years in good health, CMV-negative, and a related stem cell transplant donor. This chain's CDR3 is CASSGAGFYEQYF. As DNA, the CDR3 is TGTGCCAGCAGCGGGGCGGGGTTCTACGAGCAGTACTTC.